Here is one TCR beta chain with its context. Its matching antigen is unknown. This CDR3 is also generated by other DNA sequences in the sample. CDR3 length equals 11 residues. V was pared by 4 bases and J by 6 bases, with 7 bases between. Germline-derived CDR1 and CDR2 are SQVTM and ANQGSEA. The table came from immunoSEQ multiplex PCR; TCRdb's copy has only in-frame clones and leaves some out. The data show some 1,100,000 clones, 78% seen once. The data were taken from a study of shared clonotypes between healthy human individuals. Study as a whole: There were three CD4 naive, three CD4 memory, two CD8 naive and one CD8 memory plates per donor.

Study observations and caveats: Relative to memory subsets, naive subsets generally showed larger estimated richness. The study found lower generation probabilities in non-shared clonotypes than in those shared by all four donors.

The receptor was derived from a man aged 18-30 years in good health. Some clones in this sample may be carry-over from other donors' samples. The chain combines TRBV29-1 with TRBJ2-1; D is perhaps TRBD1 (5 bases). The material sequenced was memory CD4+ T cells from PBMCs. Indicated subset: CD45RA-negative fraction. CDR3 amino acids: CSVGQGNEQFF. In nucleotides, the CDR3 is TGCAGCGTTGGGCAGGGCAATGAGCAGTTCTTC.